A selection of T cell receptor beta chains follows, all from one sample in a study of blood T cell repertoires in COVID-19. This table comes from immunoSEQ multiplex PCR, and its TCRdb copy is limited to in-frame clones, with some not included. The profile covers fewer than 250,000 clones, with roughly 85% appearing a single time and 3.6% taken by the ten largest. Sequencing was carried out using PBMCs or T cells enriched from blood (not recorded which). The origin of the receptors is a woman between 40 and 50 years old who had been exposed to COVID-19. The CDR3 runs from the conserved cysteine through the conserved F or W.

j_call	v_call	cdr3_aa
TRBJ1-1	TRBV2	CASSGTGAPFGAFF
TRBJ1-1	TRBV19	CASSNRGEAFF
TRBJ1-5	TRBV4-2	CASSEASVNNQPQHF
TRBJ1-6	TRBV18	CASSPGGQGYYSPLHF
TRBJ1-5	TRBV6-2/TRBV6-3	CASSYRGPQHF
TRBJ2-2	TRBV7-3	CASSLTSPGELFF
TRBJ1-2	TRBV28	CASSLGDRWGYGYTF
TRBJ1-5	TRBV7-3	CASSLTTNQPQHF
TRBJ2-1	TRBV3-1/TRBV3-2	CASSHASGVNEQFF
TRBJ1-4	TRBV9	CASSPTGTANEKLFF
TRBJ1-2	TRBV18	CASSPGRGNYGYTF
TRBJ1-1	TRBV11-3	CASSIDGGNTEAFF
TRBJ1-1	TRBV6-2/TRBV6-3	CASSTPDRGPTEAFF
TRBJ1-4	TRBV4-2	CASSQDHGGGYNGLFF
TRBJ1-6	TRBV18	CASSPDRYSPLHF
TRBJ1-1	TRBV5-8	CASSPGFGTEAFF
TRBJ2-3	TRBV11-3	CASSSGLVPDTQYF
TRBJ2-5	TRBV6-2/TRBV6-3	CASSYNGLARETQYF
TRBJ1-2	TRBV4-1	CASSQARGATGGSYGYTF
TRBJ1-5	TRBV27	CASSLIGTKNQPQHF
TRBJ1-1	TRBV5-1	CASSLEGAGEAFF
TRBJ2-2	TRBV6-6	CASSRFEGPSTGELFF
TRBJ1-1	TRBV19	CASSNPRVPNTEAFF
TRBJ1-5	TRBV9	CASSVGGQPNQNQPQHF
TRBJ1-2	TRBV10-3	CAISGADRNYGYTF
TRBJ1-2	TRBV12-3/TRBV12-4	CASEAGGAGGYTF
TRBJ2-6	TRBV5-1	CASSRTGDLSGANVLTF